This T cell receptor (beta chain) appears in the sequencing data of a study of T cells in Graves' hyperthyroidism and ophthalmopathy. This clonotype has ten or more counts. Authors of the study amplified TCR beta CDR3 regions from RNA transcripts. The study used the HTBI primer set for a first-round RT-PCR of the TCR CDR3. Using its own MiXCR run on the multiplex PCR reads, TCRdb lists one record per CDR3 protein. The sample contains 330,000 or so distinct CDR3 sequences, 15% to 20% of which appear only once. V lost 5 bases and J lost 0, with 10 bases in between. The CDR3 runs 14 residues. The germline CDR1 and CDR2 sequences are KGHSH and LQKENI.

V usage is TRBV18 and J usage is TRBJ1-1; weak D call: TRBD1 (6 bases). The source material was blood. The receptor was isolated from a woman in her thirties or forties with Graves' ophthalmopathy. CDR3 in amino acids: CASSNQGMNTEAFF. CDR3 sequence (DNA): TGTGCCAGCTCAAACCAGGGGATGAACACTGAAGCTTTCTTT.